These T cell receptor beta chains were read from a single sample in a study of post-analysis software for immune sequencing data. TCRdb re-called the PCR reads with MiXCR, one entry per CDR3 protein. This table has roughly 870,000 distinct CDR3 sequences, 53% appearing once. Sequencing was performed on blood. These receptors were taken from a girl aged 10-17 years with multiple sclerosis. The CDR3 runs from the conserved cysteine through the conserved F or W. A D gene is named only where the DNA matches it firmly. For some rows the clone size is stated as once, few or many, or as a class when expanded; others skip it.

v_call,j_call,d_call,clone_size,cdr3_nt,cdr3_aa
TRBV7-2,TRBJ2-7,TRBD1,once,TGTGCCAGCACAAGGACAGGGCAGTACGAGCAGTACTTC,CASTRTGQYEQYF
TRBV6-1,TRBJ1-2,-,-,TGTGCCAGCAGTGAGTGTGGCTACACCTTC,CASSECGYTF
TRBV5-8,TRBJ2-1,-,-,TGTGCCAGCAGTTCCCGGCAGGGGAGCTCCTACAATGAGCTGTTCTTC,CASSSRQGSSYNELFF
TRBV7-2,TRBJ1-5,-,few,TGTGCCAGCAGCCCTGACAGGTACAATCAGCCCCAGCATTTT,CASSPDRYNQPQHF
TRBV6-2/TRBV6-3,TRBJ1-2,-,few,TGTGCCAGCAGCCGACCTCACGGATCTCGTGGTGGCTACACCTTC,CASSRPHGSRGGYTF
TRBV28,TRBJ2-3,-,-,TGTGCCAGCAGTTTTGCCGGCGGGGTCCGCACAGATACGCAGTATTTT,CASSFAGGVRTDTQYF
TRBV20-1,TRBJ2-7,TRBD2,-,TGCAGTGCTAGGGGGACTAGCGGGAGAACATCCTACGAGCAGTACTTC,CSARGTSGRTSYEQYF
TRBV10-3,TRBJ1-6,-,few,TGTGCCATCAGTACAGACAGTATCTATAATTCACCCCTCCACTTT,CAISTDSIYNSPLHF
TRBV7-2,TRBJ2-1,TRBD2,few,TGTGCCACCAGCTTAGAACAGCTAGCGGGAGTTCTACGGGAGCAGTTCTTC,CATSLEQLAGVLREQFF
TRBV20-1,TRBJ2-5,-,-,TGCAGTGCTAGGGACCTGGGGACCCAGTACTTC,CSARDLGTQYF
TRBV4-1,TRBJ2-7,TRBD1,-,TGCGCCAGCAGCCAATCGCCAGGACAGGGGGACGAGCAGTACTTC,CASSQSPGQGDEQYF
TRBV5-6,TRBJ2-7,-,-,TGTGCCAGCAGCCCGGGACAAATGCTAAGCTACGAGCAGTACTTC,CASSPGQMLSYEQYF
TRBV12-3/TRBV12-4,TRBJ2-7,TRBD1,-,TGTGCCAGCAGTTCAATGGGGACAGGGGGCTCCCACGAGCAGTACTTC,CASSSMGTGGSHEQYF
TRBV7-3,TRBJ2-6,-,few,TGTGCCAGCAGTACCCCGGACATTACAAACTCTGGGGCCAACGTCCTGACTTTC,CASSTPDITNSGANVLTF
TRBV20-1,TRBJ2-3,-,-,TGCAGTGCTAGAGATCGCTGGGAGAGCACAGATACGCAGTATTTT,CSARDRWESTDTQYF
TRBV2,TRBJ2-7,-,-,TGTGCCAGCAGTGAGGATCTTACGTACGAGCAGTACTTC,CASSEDLTYEQYF
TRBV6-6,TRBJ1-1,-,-,TGTGCCAGCCGAGCCCGAAGGAGCGTGAACACTGAAGCTTTCTTT,CASRARRSVNTEAFF
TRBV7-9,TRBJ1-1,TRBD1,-,TGTGCCGGCAGCTTGGCCATTGGGACAGCGAACACTGAAGCTTTCTTT,CAGSLAIGTANTEAFF
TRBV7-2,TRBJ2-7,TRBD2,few,TGTGCCAGCAGCGTTGGGACTAGCGTGTCCTACGAGCAGTACTTC,CASSVGTSVSYEQYF
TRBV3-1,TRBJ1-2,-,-,TGTGCCAGCAGCCGGAATAACAGGGAAAACTATGGCTACACCTTC,CASSRNNRENYGYTF
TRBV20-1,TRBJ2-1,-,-,TGCAGTGCTTCTAGACTAGTCCGAAATGAGCAGTTCTTC,CSASRLVRNEQFF
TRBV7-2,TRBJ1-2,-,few,TGTGCCAGCAGCTTAGGGGGTCGGTGGGGCCGAGATGGCTACACCTTC,CASSLGGRWGRDGYTF
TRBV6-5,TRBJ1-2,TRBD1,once,TGTGCCAGCAGTTACTCGAGGACAGGGAGCTATGGCTACACCTTC,CASSYSRTGSYGYTF
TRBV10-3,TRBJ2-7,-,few,TGTGCCATCAGTGGGGCGGCTAACTCCTACGAGCAGTACTTC,CAISGAANSYEQYF
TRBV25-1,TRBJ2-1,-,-,TGTGCCAGCGAAGCTACAGTCTACGAGCAGTTCTTC,CASEATVYEQFF
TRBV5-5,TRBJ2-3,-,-,TGTGCCAGCAGCCCGGAGGGGGATACGCAGTATTTT,CASSPEGDTQYF
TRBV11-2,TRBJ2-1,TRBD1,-,TGTGCCAGCAGCTTAGGCGGGACAGGGGTACACAATGAGCAGTTCTTC,CASSLGGTGVHNEQFF
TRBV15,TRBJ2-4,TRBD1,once,TGTGCCACCAGCAGATCAGGGACAGCTAAAGGGCTTCAGTACTTC,CATSRSGTAKGLQYF
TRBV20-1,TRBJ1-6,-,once,TGCAGTGCCCGGGGTGTCCAGGGCGAAATGTCCTATAATTCACCCCTCCACTTT,CSARGVQGEMSYNSPLHF
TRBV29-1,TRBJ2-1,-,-,TGCAGCCCCTCATACCGTCGGGAGCAGTTCTTC,CSPSYRREQFF
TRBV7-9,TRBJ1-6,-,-,TGTGCCAGCACCCAAGGCGGTAATTCACCCCTCCACTTT,CASTQGGNSPLHF
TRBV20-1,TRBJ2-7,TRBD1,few,TGCAGTGCGTCGACAGGGGGAGTCTACTACGAGCAGTACTTC,CSASTGGVYYEQYF
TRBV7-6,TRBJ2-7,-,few,TGTGCCAGCAGCTTTTCGGGGGCCTACGAGCAGTACTTC,CASSFSGAYEQYF
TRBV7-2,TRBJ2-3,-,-,TGTGCCAGCAGCTTAGCGCCGTACGACGCCTATACGCAGTATTTT,CASSLAPYDAYTQYF
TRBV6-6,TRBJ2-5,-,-,TGTGCCAGCAGTTCCCTTACCGGGGGAGGAGAGACCCAGTACTTC,CASSSLTGGGETQYF
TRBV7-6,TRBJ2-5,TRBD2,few,TGTGCCAGCAGCGAAACTAGCGGACCACAAGAGACCCAGTACTTC,CASSETSGPQETQYF